This section outlines one T cell receptor (beta chain) sequence together with its context. Its cognate antigen is unknown. TCRdb passed the 5' RACE reads through MiXCR, listing each CDR3 protein once. The table records some 41,000 distinct CDR3 sequences, about 11% of them present only once. This specimen comes from a study of spatial heterogeneity in lung cancer. As for the study in general: Consistent detection of more beta-chain than alpha-chain sequences was observed.

The CDR3 runs 14 residues. Germline V gives CDR1 MNHNS, CDR2 SASEGT. Trimming stripped 4 bases from V and 2 bases from J, with 12 bases between. Study conclusions and caveats: Circulating ubiquitous expanded tumor TCRs were observed more frequently at resection than at follow-up.

Specified time point: blood at routine non-recurrence follow-up after resection. Frozen PBMC, nontumor lung or tumor provided whole RNA, which was sequenced unsorted. This chain uses TRBV6-1 with TRBJ2-7; D possibly uses TRBD1 or TRBD2 (6 bases each). The source of this sequence is a female donor with early-stage non-small cell lung cancer. The material was PBMCs, obtained at follow-up. In DNA form, the CDR3 reads TGTGCCAGCAGTGTTGGGGGGCCGACCTACGAGCAGTACTTC. Its translation is CASSVGGPTYEQYF.